Included here is one T cell receptor (beta chain) sequence, with context. This record comes from a study of blood T cell repertoires in COVID-19. Looking at the study overall: From the United States, Italy and Spain came samples of acute and convalescent COVID-19. Sample material is recorded as cDNA or gDNA derived from T cells, B-cell-depleted T cells, or PBMCs.

Germline CDR1 SGHNT, CDR2 YYREEE (reference sequence). There are 15 residues in the CDR3. Trimming took off 0 bases at V and 0 bases at J, with 6 bases between the two ends. Profiling relied on immunoSEQ multiplex PCR, and the TCRdb table lists in-frame clones only, not all of them. The profile shows about 150,000 clones, 85% of them singletons. Sequencing was carried out using peripheral blood. This TCR was recovered from a woman aged 40-49 years with active or convalescent COVID-19. This chain joins TRBV5-4 and TRBJ2-2; D ambiguous. The CDR3 coding sequence is TGTGCCAGCAGCTTGGCCCGGTCGAACACCGGGGAGCTGTTTTTT. Translated, it gives CASSLARSNTGELFF.